This is a list of T cell receptor beta chains from one sample in a study of CD4+ T cells in melanoma. Method: immunoSEQ multiplex PCR; TCRdb's copy keeps in-frame clones and lacks some. The sample consists of around 130,000 clones, nearly 95% of them appearing once. These receptors came from a human donor with melanoma. Both conserved end residues are part of each CDR3. The order of the fields is V gene, D gene, clone size, J gene, CDR3 length, CDR3 DNA, CDR3 protein. A D gene is named only where the DNA matches it firmly. The size entry is marked missing in some rows and otherwise reads once, few, many or a size class.

>TRBV5-1|NA|once|TRBJ1-4|14
TGCGCCAGCAGCTTGGGGTCTAAGGGTGAAAAACTGTTTTTT
CASSLGSKGEKLFF
>TRBV29-1|NA|NA|TRBJ1-2|13
TGCAGCGTTGAAGGGGCATCTAACTATGGCTACACCTTC
CSVEGASNYGYTF
>TRBV7-8|NA|NA|TRBJ2-5|14
TGTGCCAGCAGCGCGCGTGGCAACCAAGAGACCCAGTACTTC
CASSARGNQETQYF
>TRBV18|NA|NA|TRBJ2-1|15
TGTGCCAGCTCAAACAGGGCAGGGGCCTACAATGAGCAGTTCTTC
CASSNRAGAYNEQFF
>TRBV7-9|NA|NA|TRBJ1-3|14
TGTGCCAGCAGCCTCCTGGGGTCTGGAAACACCATATATTTT
CASSLLGSGNTIYF
>TRBV10-1|NA|NA|TRBJ2-5|14
TGCGCCAGCAGTGAGTCGGGGATTAGGGAGACCCAGTACTTC
CASSESGIRETQYF
>TRBV11-2|NA|once|TRBJ1-1|14
TGTGCCAGCAGCCTAACAGTCCGTTACACTGAAGCTTTCTTT
CASSLTVRYTEAFF
>TRBV5-1|NA|NA|TRBJ2-5|14
TGCGCCACCAAGCGCGGGGACAGTAAAGAGACCCAGTACTTC
CATKRGDSKETQYF
>TRBV6-1|NA|NA|TRBJ1-2|13
TGTGCCAGCAGTGCCGGGACATTCTATGGCTACACCTTC
CASSAGTFYGYTF
>TRBV19|NA|NA|TRBJ2-7|16
TGTGCCAGTAGTACAAAGTCCGATCTGAGCTCCTACGAGCAGTACTTC
CASSTKSDLSSYEQYF
>TRBV19|NA|NA|TRBJ1-2|14
TGTGCCAGCCGACCCGGGGGGGGGATGCTTGGCTACACCTTC
CASRPGGGMLGYTF
>TRBV5-1|NA|NA|TRBJ1-5|15
TGCGCCAGCAGCTTGGCCGGACAGAGGGATCAGCCCCAGCATTTT
CASSLAGQRDQPQHF
>TRBV6-6|NA|NA|TRBJ1-4|15
TGTGCCAGCAGCAACCGGGATGCAACTAATGAAAAACTGTTTTTT
CASSNRDATNEKLFF
>TRBV6-5|TRBD2|NA|TRBJ2-3|15
TGTGCCAGCAGTCTACTAGCGGGGGGCGGAGATACGCAGTATTTT
CASSLLAGGGDTQYF
>TRBV30|NA|NA|TRBJ2-3|14
TGTGCCTGGAACATTGGAAACCCCACAGATACGCAGTATTTT
CAWNIGNPTDTQYF
>TRBV5-1|NA|NA|TRBJ2-5|18
TGCGCCAGCAGCTTCCAGGGGGGGCCCGGAATCCGCCAAGAGACCCAGTACTTC
CASSFQGGPGIRQETQYF
>TRBV5-4|TRBD1|few|TRBJ2-1|17
TGTGCCAGCAGCCTAGGACAGGGGGCGGCGGTAAACAATGAGCAGTTCTTC
CASSLGQGAAVNNEQFF
>TRBV21-1|NA|NA|TRBJ2-1|14
TGTGCCAGCAGCGGGCGGACTAGTCTCAATGAGCAGTTCTTC
CASSGRTSLNEQFF
>TRBV5-6|NA|NA|TRBJ1-5|18
TGTGCCAGCAGCTTATTAAAGGGGACGGCAGACGGGTTACAGCCCCAGCATTTT
CASSLLKGTADGLQPQHF
>TRBV7-9|NA|NA|TRBJ2-1|12
TGTGCCAGCAGCTTAGCAATTAATGAGCAGTTCTTC
CASSLAINEQFF
>TRBV27|TRBD2|NA|TRBJ2-3|18
TGTGCCAGCAGTTCGTATAGCGGGGGCGCCGGTCGGACAGATACGCAGTATTTT
CASSSYSGGAGRTDTQYF
>TRBV7-2|TRBD2|NA|TRBJ2-1|15
TGTGCCAGCAGCTTCACTAGCGGGGGGAGCATTGAGCAGTTCTTC
CASSFTSGGSIEQFF
>TRBV2|NA|NA|TRBJ1-1|12
TGTGCCAGCAGATGGACGAGCACTGAAGCTTTCTTT
CASRWTSTEAFF
>TRBV4-1|NA|NA|TRBJ1-1|13
TGCGCCAGCAGCGCAGGCTTGAGGACTGAAGCTTTCTTT
CASSAGLRTEAFF
>TRBV10-3|NA|NA|TRBJ1-3|16
TGTGCCATCAGTGATCCGGGGAAGAGCTCTGGAAACACCATATATTTT
CAISDPGKSSGNTIYF
>TRBV30|TRBD2|NA|TRBJ2-1|13
TGTGCCGGTAAGCGGGGGTCCTACAATGAGCAGTTCTTC
CAGKRGSYNEQFF
>TRBV30|NA|NA|TRBJ2-7|13
TGTGCCTGGAGTGGGGGGATAATATACGAGCAGTACTTC
CAWSGGIIYEQYF
>TRBV19|TRBD1|NA|TRBJ1-3|16
TGTGCCAGTAGTATATCGACAGGGCCCACCAGGAACACCATATATTTT
CASSISTGPTRNTIYF
>TRBV10-1|NA|few|TRBJ1-1|14
TGCGCCAGCAGTACTACAGGGTTGGGCACTGAAGCTTTCTTT
CASSTTGLGTEAFF
>TRBV2|NA|NA|TRBJ1-2|15
TGTGCCAGCAGTGAAGAGATGGGGGAGATACGGGGCTACACCTTC
CASSEEMGEIRGYTF
>TRBV6-1|NA|NA|TRBJ2-5|11
TGTGCCAGCAGTGGGGGAGAGACCCAGTACTTC
CASSGGETQYF
>TRBV7-3|NA|NA|TRBJ1-6|16
TGTGCCAGCAGCTTAATGGGGCGGACCATGGGTTCACCCCTCCACTTT
CASSLMGRTMGSPLHF
>TRBV7-2|NA|NA|TRBJ1-1|13
TGTGCCAGCAGCCGTCGCCCGAACACTGAAGCTTTCTTT
CASSRRPNTEAFF
>TRBV5-8|TRBD1|once|TRBJ1-1|14
TGTGCCAGCCGAAACAGGGGAGTGTATACTGAAGCTTTCTTT
CASRNRGVYTEAFF
>TRBV5-1|NA|NA|TRBJ1-1|13
TGCGCCAGCAGCTTGGGAGAGGGGTATCAAGCTTTCTTT
CASSLGEGYQAFF
>TRBV7-3|NA|NA|TRBJ2-1|15
TGTGCCAGCAGCTTAGAAGGGAAGGGATACAATGAGCAGTTCTTC
CASSLEGKGYNEQFF
>TRBV2|NA|once|TRBJ2-7|13
TGTGCCAGCAATTCGAGGGGCGGTTACGAGCAGTACTTC
CASNSRGGYEQYF
>TRBV2|NA|NA|TRBJ1-3|15
TGTGCCAGCTGCCGACCCCCGCTCTCTGGAAACACCATATATTTT
CASCRPPLSGNTIYF
>TRBV11-3|NA|NA|TRBJ1-1|13
TGTGCCAGCAGCTTAGAACATGGGAGAGAAGCTTTCTTT
CASSLEHGREAFF
>TRBV25-1|NA|NA|TRBJ2-1|16
TGTGCCAGCAGTGAACCCGGAGGGGGGCGAGTAAAAGAGCAGTTCTTC
CASSEPGGGRVKEQFF
>TRBV29-1|TRBD2|NA|TRBJ2-1|15
TGCAGCGGGGGACTAGCGGGGGCCGGGGGGGATGAGCAGTTCTTC
CSGGLAGAGGDEQFF
>TRBV7-9|NA|NA|TRBJ2-5|12
TGTGCCAGCAGGGAGGAGGTCGAGACCCAGTACTTC
CASREEVETQYF
>TRBV18|NA|NA|TRBJ1-5|12
TGTGCCAGCTCACTACCGACTCAGCCCCAGCATTTT
CASSLPTQPQHF
>TRBV4-1|NA|few|TRBJ1-6|17
TGCGCCAGCAGCCAAGGCGTCTTGACGGGGTATAATTCACCCCTCCACTTT
CASSQGVLTGYNSPLHF
>TRBV6-1|TRBD1|NA|TRBJ2-5|13
TGTGCCAGCAGTCCGGGACAGCAAGAGACCCAGTACTTC
CASSPGQQETQYF
>TRBV5-4|NA|NA|TRBJ1-2|14
TGTGCCAGCAGCTTGGTCGCAAGCAACTATGGCTACACCTTC
CASSLVASNYGYTF
>TRBV7-9|TRBD1|NA|TRBJ1-2|14
TGTGCCAGCAGCTTGAGGACAGGGCCCTATGGCTACACCTTC
CASSLRTGPYGYTF
>TRBV28|NA|NA|TRBJ2-5|18
TGTGCCAGCAGTTCCAATTCCGGGAAAGCAAGTCTCCAAGAGACCCAGTACTTC
CASSSNSGKASLQETQYF
>TRBV7-6|TRBD1|NA|TRBJ2-3|16
TGTGCCAGCAGCTTAGTGACAGGGGGCCCCACAGATACGCAGTATTTT
CASSLVTGGPTDTQYF
>TRBV11-2|NA|NA|TRBJ2-2|13
TGTGCCAGCAGCTTCCTCTTGACCGGGGAGCTGTTTTTT
CASSFLLTGELFF
>TRBV4-2|NA|NA|TRBJ2-3|14
TGTGCCAGCAGCCAAGAAAGGGGAACAGATACGCAGTATTTT
CASSQERGTDTQYF